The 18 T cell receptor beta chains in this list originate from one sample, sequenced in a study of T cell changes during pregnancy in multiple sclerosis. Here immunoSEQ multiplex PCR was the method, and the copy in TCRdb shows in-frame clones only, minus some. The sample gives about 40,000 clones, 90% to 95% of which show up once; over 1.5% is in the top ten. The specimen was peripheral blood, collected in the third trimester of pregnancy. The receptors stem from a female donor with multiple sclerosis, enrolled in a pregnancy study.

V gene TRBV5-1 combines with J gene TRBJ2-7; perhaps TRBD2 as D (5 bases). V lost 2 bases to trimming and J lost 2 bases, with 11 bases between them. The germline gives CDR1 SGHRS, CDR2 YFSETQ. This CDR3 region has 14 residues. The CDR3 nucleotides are TGCGCCAGCAGCTTCGATAGCGATACCTACGAGCAGTACTTC. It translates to CASSFDSDTYEQYF.

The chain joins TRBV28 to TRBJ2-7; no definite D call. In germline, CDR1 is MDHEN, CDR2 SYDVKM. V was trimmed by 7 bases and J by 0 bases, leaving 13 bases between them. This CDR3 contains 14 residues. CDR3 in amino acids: CASTRQVSSYEQYF. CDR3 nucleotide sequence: TGTGCCAGCACGCGCCAGGTTAGCTCCTACGAGCAGTACTTC.

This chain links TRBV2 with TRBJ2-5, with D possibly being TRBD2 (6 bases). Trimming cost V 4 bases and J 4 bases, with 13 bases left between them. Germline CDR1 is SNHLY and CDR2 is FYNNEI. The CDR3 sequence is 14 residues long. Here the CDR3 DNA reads TGTGCCAGCAGTGTACTAGCTTCGGGAGAGACCCAGTACTTC. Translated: CASSVLASGETQYF.

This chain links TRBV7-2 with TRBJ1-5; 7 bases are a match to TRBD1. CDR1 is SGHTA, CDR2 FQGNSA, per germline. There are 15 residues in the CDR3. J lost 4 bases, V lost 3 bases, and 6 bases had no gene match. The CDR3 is CASSFSGTVNQPQHF. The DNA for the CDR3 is TGTGCCAGCAGCTTTTCCGGGACAGTGAATCAGCCCCAGCATTTT.

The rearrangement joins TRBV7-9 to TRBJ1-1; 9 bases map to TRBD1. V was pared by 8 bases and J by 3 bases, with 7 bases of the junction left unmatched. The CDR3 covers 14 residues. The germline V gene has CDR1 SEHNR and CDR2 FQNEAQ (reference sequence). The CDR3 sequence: CASRRTGVYTEAFF. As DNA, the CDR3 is TGTGCCAGCCGACGGACAGGGGTGTACACTGAAGCTTTCTTT.

In DNA form, the CDR3 reads TGTGCCAGCAGCCACGGAGCGGGAGGGGGCTTCGAGCAGTACTTC. Amino acids: CASSHGAGGGFEQYF. The gene calls are TRBV11-2 and TRBJ2-7, with 10 bases that match TRBD2. V trimming: 5 bases; J trimming: 6 bases; junction bases outside the gene matches: 10. Germline assignment: CDR1 SGHAT and CDR2 FQNNGV. The CDR3 runs to 15 residues. The full variable domain, rest sourced from reference TRBV11-2 and TRBJ2-7, is EAGVAQSPRYKIIEKRQSVAFWCNPISGHATLYWYQQILGQGPKLLIQFQNNGVVDDSQLPKDRFSAERLKGVDSTLKIQPAKLEDSAVYLCASSHGAGGGFEQYFGPGTRLTVT.

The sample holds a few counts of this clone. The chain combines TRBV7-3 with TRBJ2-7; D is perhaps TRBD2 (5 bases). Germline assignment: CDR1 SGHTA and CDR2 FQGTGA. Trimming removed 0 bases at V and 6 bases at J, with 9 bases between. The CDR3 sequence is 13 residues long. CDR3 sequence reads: CASSLTGDSEQYF. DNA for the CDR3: TGTGCCAGCAGCTTAACGGGAGACTCCGAGCAGTACTTC.

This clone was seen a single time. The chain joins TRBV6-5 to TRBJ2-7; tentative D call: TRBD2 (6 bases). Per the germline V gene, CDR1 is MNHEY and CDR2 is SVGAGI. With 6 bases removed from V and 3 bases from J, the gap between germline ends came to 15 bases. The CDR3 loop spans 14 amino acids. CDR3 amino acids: CASSDSGTFYEQYF. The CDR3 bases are TGTGCCAGCAGCGACTCCGGGACTTTCTACGAGCAGTACTTC.

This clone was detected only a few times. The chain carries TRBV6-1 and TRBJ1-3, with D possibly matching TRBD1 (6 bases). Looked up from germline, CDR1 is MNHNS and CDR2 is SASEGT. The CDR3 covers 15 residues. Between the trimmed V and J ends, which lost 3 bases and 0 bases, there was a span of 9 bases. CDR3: CASSDRQDSGNTIYF. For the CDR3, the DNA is TGTGCCAGCAGTGACCGACAGGACTCTGGAAACACCATATATTTT.

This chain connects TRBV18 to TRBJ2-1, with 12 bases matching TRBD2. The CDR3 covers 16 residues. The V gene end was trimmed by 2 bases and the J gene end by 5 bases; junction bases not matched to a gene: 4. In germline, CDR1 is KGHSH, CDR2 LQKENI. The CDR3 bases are TGTGCCAGCTCACCAAGGACTAGCGGGATTCACAATGAGCAGTTCTTC. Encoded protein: CASSPRTSGIHNEQFF.

This CDR3 reads CASRSPGTGELFF. CDR3 nucleotides: TGTGCCAGCAGGTCCCCAGGGACCGGGGAGCTGTTTTTT. The V call is TRBV6-1, the J call TRBJ2-2; weak D call: TRBD1 (5 bases). The V and J ends lost 6 bases and 5 bases respectively, with 10 bases between them. The CDR3 runs 13 residues. Per the germline V gene, CDR1 is MNHNS and CDR2 is SASEGT.

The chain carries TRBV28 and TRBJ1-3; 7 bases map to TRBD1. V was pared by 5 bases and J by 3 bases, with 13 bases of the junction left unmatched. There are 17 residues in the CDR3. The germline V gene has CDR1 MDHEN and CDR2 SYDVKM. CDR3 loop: CASSIPDRMVFGNTIYF. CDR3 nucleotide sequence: TGTGCCAGCAGTATCCCGGACAGGATGGTCTTTGGAAACACCATATATTTT.

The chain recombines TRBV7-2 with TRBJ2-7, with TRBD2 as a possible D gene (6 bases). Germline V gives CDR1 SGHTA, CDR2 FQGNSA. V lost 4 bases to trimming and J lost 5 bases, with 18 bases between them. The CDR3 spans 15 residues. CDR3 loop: CASSSEGLAFHEQYF. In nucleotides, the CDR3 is TGTGCCAGCAGCTCCGAAGGCCTAGCGTTCCACGAGCAGTACTTC.

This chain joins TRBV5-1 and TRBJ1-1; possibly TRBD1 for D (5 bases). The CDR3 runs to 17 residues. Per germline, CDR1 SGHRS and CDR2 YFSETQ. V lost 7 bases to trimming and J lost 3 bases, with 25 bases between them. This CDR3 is CASQQAQVHSMDTEAFF. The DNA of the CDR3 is TGCGCCAGCCAACAGGCCCAAGTACATTCGATGGACACTGAAGCTTTCTTT. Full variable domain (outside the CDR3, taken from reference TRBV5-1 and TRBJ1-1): KAGVTQTPRYLIKTRGQQVTLSCSPISGHRSVSWYQQTPGQGLQFLFEYFSETQRNKGNFPGRFSGRQFSNSRSEMNVSTLELGDSALYLCASQQAQVHSMDTEAFFGQGTRLTVV.

The CDR3 region has the DNA TGTGCCAGCAGCGTATCGGGAGTGAGCTACAATGAGCAGTTCTTC. Its translation is CASSVSGVSYNEQFF. This chain joins TRBV9 and TRBJ2-1; TRBD2 might be the D (6 bases). Trimming took off 1 base at V and 3 bases at J, with 11 bases between the two ends. The germline V gene encodes CDR1 SGDLS and CDR2 YYNGEE. The CDR3 loop spans 15 amino acids.

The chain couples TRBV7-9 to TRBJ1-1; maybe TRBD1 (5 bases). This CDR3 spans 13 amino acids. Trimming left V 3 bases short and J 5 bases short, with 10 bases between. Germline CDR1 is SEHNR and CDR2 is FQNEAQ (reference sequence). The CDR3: CASSFRGGTEAFF. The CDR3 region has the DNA TGTGCCAGCAGCTTTAGGGGAGGGACTGAAGCTTTCTTT. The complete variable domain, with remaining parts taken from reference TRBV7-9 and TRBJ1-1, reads DTGVSQNPRHKITKRGQNVTFRCDPISEHNRLYWYRQTLGQGPEFLTYFQNEAQLEKSRLLSDRFSAERPKGSFSTLEIQRTEQGDSAMYLCASSFRGGTEAFFGQGTRLTVV.

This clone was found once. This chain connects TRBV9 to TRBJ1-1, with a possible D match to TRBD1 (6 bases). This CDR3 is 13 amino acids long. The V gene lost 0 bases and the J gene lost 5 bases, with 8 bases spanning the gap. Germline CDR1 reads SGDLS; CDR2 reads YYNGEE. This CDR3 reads CASSVEGETEAFF. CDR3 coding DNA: TGTGCCAGCAGCGTAGAGGGGGAGACTGAAGCTTTCTTT.

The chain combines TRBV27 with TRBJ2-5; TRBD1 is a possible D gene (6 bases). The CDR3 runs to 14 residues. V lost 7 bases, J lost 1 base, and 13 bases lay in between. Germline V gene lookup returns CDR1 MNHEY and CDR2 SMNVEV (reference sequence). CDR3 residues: CASKRGQPQETQYF. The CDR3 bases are TGTGCCAGCAAAAGGGGACAACCCCAAGAGACCCAGTACTTC.